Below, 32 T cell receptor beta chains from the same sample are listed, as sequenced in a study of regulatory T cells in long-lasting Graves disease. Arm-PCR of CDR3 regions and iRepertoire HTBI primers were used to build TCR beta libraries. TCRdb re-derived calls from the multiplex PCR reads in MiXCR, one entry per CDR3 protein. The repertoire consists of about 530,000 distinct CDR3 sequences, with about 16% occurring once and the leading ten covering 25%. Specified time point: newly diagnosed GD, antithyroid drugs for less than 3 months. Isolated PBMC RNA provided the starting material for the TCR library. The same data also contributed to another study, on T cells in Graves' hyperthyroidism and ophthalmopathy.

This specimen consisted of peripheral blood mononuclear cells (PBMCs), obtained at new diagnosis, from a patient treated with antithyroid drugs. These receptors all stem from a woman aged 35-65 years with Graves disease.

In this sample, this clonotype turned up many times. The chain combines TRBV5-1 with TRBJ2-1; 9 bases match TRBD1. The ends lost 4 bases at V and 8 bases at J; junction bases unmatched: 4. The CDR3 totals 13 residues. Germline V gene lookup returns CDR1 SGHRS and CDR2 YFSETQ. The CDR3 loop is CASSVTGGHEQFF. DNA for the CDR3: TGCGCCAGCAGCGTGACAGGGGGGCATGAGCAGTTCTTC.

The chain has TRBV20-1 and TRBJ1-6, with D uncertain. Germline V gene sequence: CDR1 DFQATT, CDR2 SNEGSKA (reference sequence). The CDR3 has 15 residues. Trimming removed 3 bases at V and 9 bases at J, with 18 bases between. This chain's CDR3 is CSARSGGDYPSPLHF. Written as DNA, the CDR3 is TGCAGTGCTAGGTCCGGAGGAGACTATCCTTCACCCCTCCACTTT.

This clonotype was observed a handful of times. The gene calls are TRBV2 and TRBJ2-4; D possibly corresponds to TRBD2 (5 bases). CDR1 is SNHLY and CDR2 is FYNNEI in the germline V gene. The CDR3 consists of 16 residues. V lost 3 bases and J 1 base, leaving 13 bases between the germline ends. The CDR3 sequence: CASSDQLPGAKNIQYF. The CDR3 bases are TGTGCCAGCAGTGACCAGCTTCCGGGGGCCAAAAACATTCAGTACTTC.

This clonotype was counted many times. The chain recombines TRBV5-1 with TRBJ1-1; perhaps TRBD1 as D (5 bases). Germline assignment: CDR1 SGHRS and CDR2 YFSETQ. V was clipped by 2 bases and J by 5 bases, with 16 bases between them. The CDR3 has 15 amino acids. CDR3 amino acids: CASSLRDPRKTEAFF. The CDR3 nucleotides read TGCGCCAGCAGCTTACGGGACCCCAGAAAGACTGAAGCTTTCTTT.

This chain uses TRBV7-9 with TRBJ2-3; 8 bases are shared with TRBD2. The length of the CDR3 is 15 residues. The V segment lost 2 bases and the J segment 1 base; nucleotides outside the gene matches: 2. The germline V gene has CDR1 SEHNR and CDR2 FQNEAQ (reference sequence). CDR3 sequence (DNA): TGTGCCAGCAGCTTAATGCGGGGGGGCACAGATACGCAGTATTTT. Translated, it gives CASSLMRGGTDTQYF.

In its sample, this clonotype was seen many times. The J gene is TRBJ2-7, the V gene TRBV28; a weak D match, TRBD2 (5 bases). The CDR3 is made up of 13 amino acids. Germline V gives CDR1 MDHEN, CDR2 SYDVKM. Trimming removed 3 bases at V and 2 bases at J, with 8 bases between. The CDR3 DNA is TGTGCCAGCAGTTTTAGCGCTCCCTACGAGCAGTACTTC. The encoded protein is CASSFSAPYEQYF.

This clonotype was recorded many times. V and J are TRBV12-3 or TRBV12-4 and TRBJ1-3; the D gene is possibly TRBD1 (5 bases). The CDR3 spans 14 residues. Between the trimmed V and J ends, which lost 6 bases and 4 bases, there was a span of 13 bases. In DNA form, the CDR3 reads TGTGCCAGCAGCTTATTGCAGGGCGGAAACACCATATATTTT. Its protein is CASSLLQGGNTIYF.

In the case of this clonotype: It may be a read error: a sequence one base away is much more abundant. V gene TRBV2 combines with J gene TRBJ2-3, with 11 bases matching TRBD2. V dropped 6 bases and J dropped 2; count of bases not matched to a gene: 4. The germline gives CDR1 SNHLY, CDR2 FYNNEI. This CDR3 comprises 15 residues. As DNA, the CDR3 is TGTGCCAGCAGGGCTAGCGGGGGGTTCACAGATACGCAGTATTTT. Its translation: CASRASGGFTDTQYF.

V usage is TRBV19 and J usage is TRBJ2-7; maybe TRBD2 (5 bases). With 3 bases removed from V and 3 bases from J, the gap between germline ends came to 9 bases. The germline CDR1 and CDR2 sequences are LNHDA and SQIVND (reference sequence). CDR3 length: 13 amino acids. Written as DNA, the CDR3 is TGTGCCAGTAGTATCGGGGATCTCTACGAGCAGTACTTC. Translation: CASSIGDLYEQYF.

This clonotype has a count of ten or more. CDR3 nucleotide sequence: TGTGCCAGCAGCTTATGGGACCACTCGGGGGGGACCCAGTACTTC. It yields the protein CASSLWDHSGGTQYF. This chain uses TRBV7-2 with TRBJ2-5, with 7 bases lining up with TRBD2. CDR1 SGHTA and CDR2 FQGNSA come from the germline V gene. The CDR3 spans 15 residues. The trim removed 2 bases at V and 7 bases at J, leaving 10 bases unmatched.

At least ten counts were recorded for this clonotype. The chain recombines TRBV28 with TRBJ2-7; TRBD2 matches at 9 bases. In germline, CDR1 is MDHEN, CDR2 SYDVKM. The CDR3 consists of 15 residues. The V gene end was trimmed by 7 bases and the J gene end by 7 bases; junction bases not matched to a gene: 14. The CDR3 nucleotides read TGTGCCAGCACTACTGCGGGGGGGTTTTCATGGGAGCAGTACTTC. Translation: CASTTAGGFSWEQYF.

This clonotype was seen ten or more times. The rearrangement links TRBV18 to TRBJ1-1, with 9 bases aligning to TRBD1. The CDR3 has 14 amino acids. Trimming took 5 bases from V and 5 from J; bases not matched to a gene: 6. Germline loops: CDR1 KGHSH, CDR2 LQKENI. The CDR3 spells CASSATGGRTEAFF. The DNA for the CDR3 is TGTGCCAGCTCAGCGACAGGGGGTCGAACTGAAGCTTTCTTT.

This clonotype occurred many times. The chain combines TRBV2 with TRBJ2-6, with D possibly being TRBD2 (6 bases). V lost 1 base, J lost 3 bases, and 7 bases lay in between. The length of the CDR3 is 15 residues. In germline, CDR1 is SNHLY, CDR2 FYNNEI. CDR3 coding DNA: TGTGCCAGCAGTGAAGGGAGGGTTGGGGCCAACGTCCTGACTTTC. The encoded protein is CASSEGRVGANVLTF.

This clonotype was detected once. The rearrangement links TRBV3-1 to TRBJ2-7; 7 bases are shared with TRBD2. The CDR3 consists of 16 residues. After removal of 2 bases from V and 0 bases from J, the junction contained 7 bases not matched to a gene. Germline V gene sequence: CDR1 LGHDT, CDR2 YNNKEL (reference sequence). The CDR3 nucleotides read TGTGCCAGCAGCCAAATCGGAGGGGAGGGCTCCTACGAGCAGTACTTC. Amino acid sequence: CASSQIGGEGSYEQYF.

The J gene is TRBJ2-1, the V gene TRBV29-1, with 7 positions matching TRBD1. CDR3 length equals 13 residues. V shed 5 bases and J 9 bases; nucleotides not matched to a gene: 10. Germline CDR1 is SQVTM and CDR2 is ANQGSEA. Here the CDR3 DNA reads TGCAGCGTTAGACAGGGTTCAGGGTCTGAGCAGTTCTTC. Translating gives CSVRQGSGSEQFF.

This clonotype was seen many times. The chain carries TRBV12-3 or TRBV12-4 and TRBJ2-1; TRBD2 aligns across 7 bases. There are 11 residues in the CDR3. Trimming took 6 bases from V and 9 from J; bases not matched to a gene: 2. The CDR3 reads CASRGGFEQFF. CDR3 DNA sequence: TGTGCCAGCAGGGGGGGGTTTGAGCAGTTCTTC.

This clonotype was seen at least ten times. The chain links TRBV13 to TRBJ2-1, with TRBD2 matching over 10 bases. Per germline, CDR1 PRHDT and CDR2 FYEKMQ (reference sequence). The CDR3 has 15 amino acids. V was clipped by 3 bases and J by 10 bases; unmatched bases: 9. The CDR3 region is CASSFSTAGGLEQFF. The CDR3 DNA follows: TGTGCCAGCAGCTTTTCGACAGCGGGGGGGCTCGAGCAGTTCTTC.

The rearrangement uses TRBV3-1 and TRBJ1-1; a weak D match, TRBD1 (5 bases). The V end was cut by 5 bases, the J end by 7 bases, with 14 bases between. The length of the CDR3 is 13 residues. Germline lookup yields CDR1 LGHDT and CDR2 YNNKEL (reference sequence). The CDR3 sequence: CASSLGGPIEAFF. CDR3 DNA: TGTGCCAGCAGCTTGGGGGGACCCATTGAAGCTTTCTTT.

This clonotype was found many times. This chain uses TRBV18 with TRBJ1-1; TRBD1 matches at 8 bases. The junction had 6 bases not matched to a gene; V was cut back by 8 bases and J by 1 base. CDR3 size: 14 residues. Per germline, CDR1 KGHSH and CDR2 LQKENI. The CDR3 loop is CASSTGTGNTEAFF. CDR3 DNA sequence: TGTGCCAGCAGCACCGGGACAGGGAACACTGAAGCTTTCTTT.

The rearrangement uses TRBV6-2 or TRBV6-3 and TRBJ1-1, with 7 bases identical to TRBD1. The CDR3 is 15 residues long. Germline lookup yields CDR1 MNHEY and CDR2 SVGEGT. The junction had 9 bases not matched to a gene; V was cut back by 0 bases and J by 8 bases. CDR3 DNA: TGTGCCAGCAGTTACTCTCCCGCGACAGGGTCCGAAGCTTTCTTT. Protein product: CASSYSPATGSEAFF.

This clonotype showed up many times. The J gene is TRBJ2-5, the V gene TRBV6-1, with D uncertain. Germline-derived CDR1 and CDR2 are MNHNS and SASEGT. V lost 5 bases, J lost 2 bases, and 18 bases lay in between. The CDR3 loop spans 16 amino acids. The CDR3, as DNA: TGTGCCAGCAGTCGTAACCCGGGCCAGAGGCAAGAGACCCAGTACTTC. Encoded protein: CASSRNPGQRQETQYF.

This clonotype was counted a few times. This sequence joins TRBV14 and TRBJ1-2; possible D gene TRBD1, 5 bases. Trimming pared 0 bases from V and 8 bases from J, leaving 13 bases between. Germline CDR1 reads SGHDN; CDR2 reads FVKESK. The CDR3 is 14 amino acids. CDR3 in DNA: TGTGCCAGCAGCCAAGAACGGCGGGGGACCGGCTACACCTTC. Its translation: CASSQERRGTGYTF.

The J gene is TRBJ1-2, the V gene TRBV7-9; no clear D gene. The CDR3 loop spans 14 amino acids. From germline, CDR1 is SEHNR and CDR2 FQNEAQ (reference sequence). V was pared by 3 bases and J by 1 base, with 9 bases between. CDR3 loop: CASSFGGINYGYTF. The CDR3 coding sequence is TGTGCCAGCAGCTTCGGTGGGATTAACTATGGCTACACCTTC.

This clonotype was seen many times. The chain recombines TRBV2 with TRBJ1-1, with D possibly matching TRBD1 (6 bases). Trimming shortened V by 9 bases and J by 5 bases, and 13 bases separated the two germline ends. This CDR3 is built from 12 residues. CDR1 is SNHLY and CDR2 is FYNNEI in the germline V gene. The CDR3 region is CASYRESTEAFF. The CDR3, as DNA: TGTGCCAGTTACAGGGAATCGACTGAAGCTTTCTTT.

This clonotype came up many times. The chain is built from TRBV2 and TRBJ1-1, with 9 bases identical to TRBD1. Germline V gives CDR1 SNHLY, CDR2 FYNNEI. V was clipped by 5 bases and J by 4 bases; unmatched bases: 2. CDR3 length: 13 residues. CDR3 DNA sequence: TGTGCCAGCAGTACAGGGGGCCTCACTGAAGCTTTCTTT. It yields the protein CASSTGGLTEAFF. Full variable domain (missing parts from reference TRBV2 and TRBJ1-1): EPEVTQTPSHQVTQMGQEVILRCVPISNHLYFYWYRQILGQKVEFLVSFYNNEISEKSEIFDDQFSVERPDGSNFTLKIRSTKLEDSAMYFCASSTGGLTEAFFGQGTRLTVV.

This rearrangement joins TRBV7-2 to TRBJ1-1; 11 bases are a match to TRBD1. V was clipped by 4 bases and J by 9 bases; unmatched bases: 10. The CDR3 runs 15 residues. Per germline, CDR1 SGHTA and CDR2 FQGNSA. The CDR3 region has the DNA TGTGCCAGCAGCTACGGACAGGGGGCAAGTTTTCAAGCTTTCTTT. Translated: CASSYGQGASFQAFF.

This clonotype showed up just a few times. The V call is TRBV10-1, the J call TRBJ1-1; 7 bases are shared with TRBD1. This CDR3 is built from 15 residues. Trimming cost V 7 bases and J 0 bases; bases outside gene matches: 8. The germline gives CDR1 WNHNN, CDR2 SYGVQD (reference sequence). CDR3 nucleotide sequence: TGCGCCAGCAAATCCGGGACAGATATGAACACTGAAGCTTTCTTT. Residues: CASKSGTDMNTEAFF.

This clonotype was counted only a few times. The CDR3 region has the DNA TGTGCCAGCAGCGTCGGACTCGGACCTAACTATGGCTACACCTTC. Its translation: CASSVGLGPNYGYTF. The chain joins TRBV9 to TRBJ1-2; D call uncertain. Per germline, CDR1 SGDLS and CDR2 YYNGEE. This CDR3 has 15 residues. Trimming removed 2 bases at V and 0 bases at J, with 11 bases between.

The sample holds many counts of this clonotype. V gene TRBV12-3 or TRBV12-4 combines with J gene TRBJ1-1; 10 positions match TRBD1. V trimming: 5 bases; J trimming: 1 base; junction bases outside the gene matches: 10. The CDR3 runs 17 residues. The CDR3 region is CASSPGTGVGRNTEAFF. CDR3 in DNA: TGTGCCAGCAGTCCCGGGACAGGGGTCGGAAGGAACACTGAAGCTTTCTTT.

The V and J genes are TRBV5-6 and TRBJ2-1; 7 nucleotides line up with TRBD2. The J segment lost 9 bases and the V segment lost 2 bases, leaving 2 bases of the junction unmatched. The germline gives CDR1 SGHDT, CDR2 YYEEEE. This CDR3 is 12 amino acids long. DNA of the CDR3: TGTGCCAGCAGCTTCCGGACTAGTGAGCAGTTCTTC. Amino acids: CASSFRTSEQFF.

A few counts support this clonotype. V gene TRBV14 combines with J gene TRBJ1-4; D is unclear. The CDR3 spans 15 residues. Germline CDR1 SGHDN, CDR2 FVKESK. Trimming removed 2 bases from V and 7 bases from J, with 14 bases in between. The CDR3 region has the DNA TGTGCCAGCAGCCAAATAAGAGGGCCTGTTGAAAAACTGTTTTTT. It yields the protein CASSQIRGPVEKLFF.

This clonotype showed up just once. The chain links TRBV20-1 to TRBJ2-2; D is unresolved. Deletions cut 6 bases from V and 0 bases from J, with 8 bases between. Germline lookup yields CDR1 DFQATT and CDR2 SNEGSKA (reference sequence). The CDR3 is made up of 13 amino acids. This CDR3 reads CSALDPNTGELFF. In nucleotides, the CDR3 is TGCAGTGCGCTAGACCCGAACACCGGGGAGCTGTTTTTT.